What follows is one TCR beta chain and its context. Its antigen is currently not known. Per-base quality was not reported, and no clone a single base away is much larger than it. These data originate in a study of OX40 agonist ivuxolimab in advanced cancers. A note on the overall study: Ivuxolimab was an agonistic, fully human IgG2 monoclonal antibody directed against OX40 (CD134), a costimulatory receptor. Intravenous ivuxolimab was administered to patients every 2 weeks at six dose levels: 0.01, 0.1, 0.3, 1.5, 3 and 10 mg/kg. Among the roughly 50 dose-escalation patients, about 20 had hepatocellular carcinoma, around 15 melanoma, 9 renal cell carcinoma and 9 head and neck cancer. The dose-escalation cohort was about 87% male with a mean age of approximately 59 years, ranging from roughly 23 to 90. Patients were allowed to have had prior anti-PD-1, anti-PD-L1 or anti-CTLA-4 therapy, and 40% of the dose-escalation patients had been treated with checkpoint inhibitors. Partial responses occurred in three dose-escalation patients: two with cutaneous melanoma and one with hepatocellular carcinoma. Peripheral TCRbeta sequencing was intended to test whether TCR sequence diversity was altered and clonal T-cell expansion was caused by ivuxolimab. The paper reports the monotherapy dose-escalation portion (N of about 54 patients) of the phase I ivuxolimab trial.

The trial excluded patients who had a history of autoimmune disease or who were on systemic immunosuppression. In every dose cohort, peripheral blood was drawn for TCR sequencing at baseline, cycle 4 day 1, and cycle 7 day 1. Samples were obtained from an open-label, multicenter, first-in-human phase I dose-escalation trial of ivuxolimab. Adults with locally advanced or metastatic head and neck squamous cell, hepatocellular, melanoma or renal cell carcinoma were enrolled in the trial. Before TCR sequencing, CD4+ and CD8+ T cells were separately sorted from peripheral blood. There are 13 amino acids in the CDR3, from cysteine to phenylalanine inclusive. Only the CDR3 DNA is retained, 39 bases long and in frame from the first base. From the germline V gene (reference sequence), CDR1 is GTSNPN and CDR2 is SVGIG. The trim is 4 bases for V and 5 bases for J, with a gap of 9 bases between the germline ends.

What the research found in general, with its limitations: Low levels of normalized T-cell clonal expansion were also seen in some patients who did not respond. After ivuxolimab, CD8+ T cells had more expanded clones than CD4+ T cells on average. In the 0.1-3.0 mg/kg groups, partial responders had among the lowest normalized peripheral clonal expansion, particularly in CD8+ T cells. At doses of 0.1 to 3.0 mg/kg, clonal expansion of both CD4+ and CD8+ blood T cells was observed from baseline to week 6. Which antigens the clonally expanded peripheral T cells were specific for was not determined.

For sequencing of the TCRbeta CDR3 region, genomic DNA was extracted from the sorted cells. The immunoSEQ Assay was used to sequence the TCRbeta CDR3 regions. The table was pulled from immuneACCESS by TCRdb, which kept in-frame rearrangements only. Such tables lose some clones; where checked, under half of the loss comes from unresolved V genes, and the rest has no known cause. A total of about 63,000 clones appear in this sample, about 81% of them only once. 1% of the sample belongs to the ten largest clones. Specimen: CD4+ or CD8+ T cells sorted from blood, collected in a trial of the OX40 agonist ivuxolimab. This TCR came from an adult with an advanced solid tumor such as melanoma, head and neck, liver or kidney cancer. The chain is assembled from TRBV30 and TRBJ1-6, and perhaps TRBD1 as D gene, on 5 matching bases. The CDR3 sequence is CAWTGLHNSPLHF. The DNA reads as follows: TGTGCCTGGACGGGACTCCATAATTCACCCCTCCACTTT.